A selection of T cell receptor beta chains follows, all from one sample in a study of blood T cell repertoires in COVID-19. TCRdb's table, derived via immunoSEQ multiplex PCR, lists solely in-frame clones and lacks some. Here the sample spans more than 90,000 clones, about 70% being singletons. The specimen was peripheral blood. The receptor set was obtained from a woman aged 55-69 years in a cohort sampled during active or convalescent COVID-19. Both conserved end residues are part of each CDR3. The D gene is left open where the match is weak. Clone size, where shown, is once, few, many, or a class for clones that have expanded.

j_call d_call v_call clone_size cdr3_length cdr3_aa cdr3_nt
TRBJ2-6 - TRBV2 - 17 CASSVGGIGSGANVLTF TGTGCCAGCAGTGTTGGAGGGATTGGCTCTGGGGCCAACGTCCTGACTTTC
TRBJ1-5 - TRBV30 - 14 CAWSRTQAAQPQHF TGTGCCTGGAGTCGCACACAGGCCGCTCAGCCCCAGCATTTT
TRBJ1-1 TRBD1 TRBV30 - 13 CALDRGLGTEAFF TGTGCCTTGGACAGGGGGCTCGGCACTGAAGCTTTCTTT
TRBJ2-3 TRBD2 TRBV4-1 - 17 CASSQEFWTSGGDTQYF TGCGCCAGCAGCCAAGAATTCTGGACTAGCGGGGGGGATACGCAGTATTTT
TRBJ1-2 - TRBV19 - 12 CASSTRQAGYTF TGTGCCAGTAGTACCCGACAGGCTGGCTACACCTTC
TRBJ2-1 - TRBV19 once 15 CASTGGTASYNEQFF TGTGCCAGTACAGGAGGGACAGCCTCCTACAATGAGCAGTTCTTC
TRBJ2-7 - TRBV20-1 - 11 CSALTAYEQYF TGCAGTGCTTTGACAGCCTACGAGCAGTACTTC
TRBJ2-3 TRBD2 TRBV7-2 - 16 CASSPLAGGGTDTQYF TGTGCCAGCAGCCCCCTAGCGGGGGGGGGCACAGATACGCAGTATTTT
TRBJ2-2 TRBD1 TRBV9 - 16 CASSGAGGPNTGELFF TGTGCCAGCAGTGGGGCAGGGGGACCTAACACCGGGGAGCTGTTTTTT
TRBJ1-1 - TRBV2 - 14 CASSEANWNTEAFF TGTGCCAGCAGTGAAGCGAACTGGAACACTGAAGCTTTCTTT
TRBJ1-6 - TRBV5-1 - 13 CASREGLNSPLHF TGCGCCAGCAGAGAGGGATTGAATTCACCCCTCCACTTT
TRBJ1-1 TRBD1 TRBV28 - 16 CASSSQKQGQNTEAFF TGTGCCAGCAGTTCCCAAAAACAGGGGCAGAACACTGAAGCTTTCTTT
TRBJ2-3 TRBD1 TRBV7-2 - 15 CASSRDSQFTDTQYF TGTGCCAGCAGCCGGGACAGCCAATTCACAGATACGCAGTATTTT
TRBJ2-1 - TRBV19 - 17 CASSRLGKDFSYNEQFF TGTGCCAGTAGTAGGTTGGGGAAGGACTTCTCCTACAATGAGCAGTTCTTC
TRBJ2-7 TRBD1 TRBV27 - 14 CASRTGGPRYEQYF TGTGCCAGCAGGACAGGGGGCCCGCGCTACGAGCAGTACTTC
TRBJ2-1 TRBD2 TRBV9 - 17 CASSVTGGGVFYNEQFF TGTGCCAGCAGCGTGACGGGGGGTGGCGTTTTCTACAATGAGCAGTTCTTC
TRBJ1-2 - TRBV29-1 - 12 CSDSGTLYGYTF TGCAGCGACTCCGGGACACTCTATGGCTACACCTTC
TRBJ1-5 - TRBV21-1 few 15 CASRPTGGTNQPQHF TGTGCCAGCAGACCTACAGGGGGCACCAATCAGCCCCAGCATTTT
TRBJ1-5 - TRBV4-1 few 16 CASSQDRDHSNQPQHF TGCGCCAGCAGCCAAGACAGGGATCATAGCAATCAGCCCCAGCATTTT
TRBJ1-1 TRBD1 TRBV4-1 - 15 CASSPRDRRNTEAFF TGCGCCAGCAGCCCCAGGGACAGGAGGAACACTGAAGCTTTCTTT
TRBJ1-2 TRBD1 TRBV25-1 once 14 CASSEGGQDYGYTF TGTGCCAGCAGTGAAGGGGGACAGGACTATGGCTACACCTTC
TRBJ1-6 TRBD1 TRBV10-3 few 14 CAIRKDRGNSPLHF TGTGCCATCAGGAAGGACAGGGGGAATTCACCCCTCCACTTT
TRBJ2-5 TRBD1 TRBV9 - 16 CASSARGTGHKETQYF TGTGCCAGCAGCGCGCGAGGGACAGGGCATAAGGAGACCCAGTACTTC
TRBJ2-2 - TRBV19 - 16 CASSIPRTVNTGELFF TGTGCCAGTAGTATACCCCGGACAGTCAACACCGGGGAGCTGTTTTTT
TRBJ2-7 - TRBV7-2 - 13 CASSLWRGYEQYF TGTGCCAGCAGTCTATGGAGGGGATACGAGCAGTACTTC
TRBJ1-4 - TRBV7-2 - 16 CASSSRQLATNEKLFF TGTGCCAGCAGCTCAAGACAGCTTGCAACTAATGAAAAACTGTTTTTT
TRBJ1-5 - TRBV10-3 few 16 CAISDGQLYSNQPQHF TGTGCCATCAGTGACGGACAGCTGTATAGCAATCAGCCCCAGCATTTT
TRBJ2-3 - TRBV4-1 - 16 CASSQDKGPSTDTQYF TGCGCCAGCAGCCAAGATAAGGGGCCAAGCACAGATACGCAGTATTTT
TRBJ2-3 TRBD1 TRBV7-8 few 17 CASSPLPGTGSTDTQYF TGTGCCAGCAGCCCCCTCCCCGGGACAGGGAGCACAGATACGCAGTATTTT
TRBJ2-7 - TRBV11-2 - 15 CASSLDSELAYEQYF TGTGCCAGCAGCTTAGATTCCGAGTTGGCCTACGAGCAGTACTTC